This T cell receptor beta chain was obtained from a study of shared clonotypes between healthy human individuals. Background on the study: CD4 naive and memory got three plates each, CD8 naive two, CD8 memory one.

The assay was immunoSEQ multiplex PCR, and TCRdb's table has in-frame clones only and misses some. The sample contains some 2,000,000 clones, approximately 94% of which appear only once. Terminally differentiated effector memory CD45RA+ cells were excluded from the naive CD8 cells, which were CD45RO-negative and positively selected for CCR7. The CDR3 runs 15 residues. Germline V gene lookup returns CDR1 SNHLY and CDR2 FYNNEI. V lost 5 bases and J 3 bases, leaving 17 bases between the germline ends. The sequenced sample was naive CD8+ T cells sorted from blood. The chain uses TRBV2 and TRBJ2-7; TRBD2 is a possible D gene (5 bases). This TCR was sampled from a young man in good health. In DNA form, the CDR3 reads TGTGCCAGCAGTTCCCTCGGGAACGCTCTCTACGAGCAGTACTTC. Translated, it gives CASSSLGNALYEQYF.